Sequencing of this T cell receptor (beta chain) was carried out in a study of OX40 agonist ivuxolimab in advanced cancers. Study summary: Partial responses, seen in three patients, involved one hepatocellular carcinoma and two cutaneous melanomas.

This CDR3 contains 16 residues. Trimming took off 0 bases at V and 6 bases at J, with 15 bases between the two ends. Germline values: CDR1 LGHNA, CDR2 YSLEER. Worth noting for this clone: No antigen is known for it.

Sequencing was performed with immunoSEQ multiplex PCR; in TCRdb, only in-frame clones are kept and a portion is missing. The data contain 45,000 or so clones, around nine tenths of them singletons. Study conclusions and caveats: Circulating CD4+ and CD8+ T cells showed clonal expansion by week 6 at 0.1 to 3.0 mg/kg.

Sample: CD4+ or CD8+ T cells sorted from blood, taken in a trial of the OX40 agonist ivuxolimab. The origin of this receptor is an adult with an advanced solid tumor such as melanoma, head and neck, liver or kidney cancer. The V gene is TRBV4-3, the J gene TRBJ2-1; D may correspond to TRBD1 or TRBD2 (5 bases each). This chain's CDR3 is CASSQDPGPTGNEQFF. For the CDR3, the DNA is TGCGCCAGCAGCCAAGATCCGGGACCGACGGGCAATGAGCAGTTCTTC.